What follows is one T cell receptor (beta chain) and its context. CDR1 SGHAT and CDR2 FQNNGV come from the germline V gene. The CDR3 is 14 residues long. V lost 5 bases, J lost 0 bases, and 5 bases lay in between. The entry originates in a study of cytomegalovirus exposure and HLA in healthy donors. Using immunoSEQ multiplex PCR, the repertoire was profiled, and TCRdb retains in-frame clones only, with some absent. The data contain about 150,000 clones, 70% to 90% of them singletons. The chain couples TRBV11-2 to TRBJ2-6; D unclear. This receptor was taken from a human donor in good health. Material for sequencing was PBMCs. CDR3 protein: CASSLNSGANVLTF. In DNA, the CDR3 is TGTGCCAGCAGCCTAAACTCTGGGGCCAACGTCCTGACTTTC. Together with reference TRBV11-2 and TRBJ2-6, the CDR3 gives the full variable domain: EAGVAQSPRYKIIEKRQSVAFWCNPISGHATLYWYQQILGQGPKLLIQFQNNGVVDDSQLPKDRFSAERLKGVDSTLKIQPAKLEDSAVYLCASSLNSGANVLTFGAGSRLTVL.